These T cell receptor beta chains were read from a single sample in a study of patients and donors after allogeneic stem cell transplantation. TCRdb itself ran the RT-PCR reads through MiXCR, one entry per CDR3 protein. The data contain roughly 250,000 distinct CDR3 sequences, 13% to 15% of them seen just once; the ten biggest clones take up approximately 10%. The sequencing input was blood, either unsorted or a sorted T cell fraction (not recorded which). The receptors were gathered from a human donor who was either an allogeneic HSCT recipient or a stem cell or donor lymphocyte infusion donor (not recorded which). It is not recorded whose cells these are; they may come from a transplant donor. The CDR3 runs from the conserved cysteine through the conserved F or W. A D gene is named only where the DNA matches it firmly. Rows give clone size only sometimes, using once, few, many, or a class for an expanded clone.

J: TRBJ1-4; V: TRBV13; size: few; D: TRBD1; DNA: TGTGCCAGCGGGCGGAGGGGACAGAATGAAAAACTGTTTTTT; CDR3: CASGRRGQNEKLFF
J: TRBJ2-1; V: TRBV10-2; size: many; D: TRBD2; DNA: TGCGCCAGCAGTGCCCGGGGTCTAGCGGTTTCCTACAATGAGCAGTTCTTC; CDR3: CASSARGLAVSYNEQFF
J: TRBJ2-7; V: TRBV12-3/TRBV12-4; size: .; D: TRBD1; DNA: TGTGCCAGCAGGACAGGGGCCAACTACGAGCAGTACTTC; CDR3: CASRTGANYEQYF
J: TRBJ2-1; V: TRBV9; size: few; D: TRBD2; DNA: TGTGCCAGCAGCCCTGGACTAGCGGATCAGTTCTTC; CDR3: CASSPGLADQFF
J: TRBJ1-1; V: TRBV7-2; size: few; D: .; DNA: TGTGCCAGCAGCTTAGCGGCGGATACCGCTGAAGCTTTCTTT; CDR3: CASSLAADTAEAFF
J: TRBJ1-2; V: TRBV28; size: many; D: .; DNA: TGTGCCAGCAGTTTCTCCGGTAACTATGGCTACACCTTC; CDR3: CASSFSGNYGYTF
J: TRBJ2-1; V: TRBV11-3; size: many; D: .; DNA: TGTGCCAGCAGCTTAGCGGACGGGTACAATGAGCAGTTCTTC; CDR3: CASSLADGYNEQFF
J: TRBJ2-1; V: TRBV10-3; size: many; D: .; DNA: TGTGCCATCAGTGAGGGAGGTTTAGAGTTCTTC; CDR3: CAISEGGLEFF
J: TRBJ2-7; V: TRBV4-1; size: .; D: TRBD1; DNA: TGCGCCAGCAGCCGCGTGGGACAGGGCTACGAGCAGTACTTC; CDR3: CASSRVGQGYEQYF
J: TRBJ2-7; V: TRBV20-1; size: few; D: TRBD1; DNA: TGCAGTGCTCCCGGGCAGGGGGCGAGGTACGAGCAGTACTTC; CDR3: CSAPGQGARYEQYF
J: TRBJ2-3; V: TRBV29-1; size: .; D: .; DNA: TGCAGCGCGGAGGGGGGCACAGGTCGCACAGATACGCAGTATTTT; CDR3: CSAEGGTGRTDTQYF
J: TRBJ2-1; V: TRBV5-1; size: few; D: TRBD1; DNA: TGCGCCAGCAGCTTAGTAGGACAGGGAACCTACAATGAGCAGTTCTTC; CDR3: CASSLVGQGTYNEQFF
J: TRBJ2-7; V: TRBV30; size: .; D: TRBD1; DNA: TGTGCCTACTCTATCGGACAGGGGCCCTACGAGCAGTACTTC; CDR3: CAYSIGQGPYEQYF
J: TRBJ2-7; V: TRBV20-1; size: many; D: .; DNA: TGCAGTGCTATAGGGAAGGGGGCCTACGAGCAGTACTTC; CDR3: CSAIGKGAYEQYF
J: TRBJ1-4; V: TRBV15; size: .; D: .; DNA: TGTGCCACCAGCAAAACGAGGGATTCCTATGAAAAACTGTTTTTT; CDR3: CATSKTRDSYEKLFF
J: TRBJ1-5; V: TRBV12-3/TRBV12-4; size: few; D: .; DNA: TGTGCCAGCAGACACACCCGGGGGAGCAATCAGCCCCAGCATTTT; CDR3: CASRHTRGSNQPQHF
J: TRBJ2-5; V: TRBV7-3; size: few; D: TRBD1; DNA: TGTGCCAGCAGCCCAGGGGGCACAGGCCAAGAGACCCAGTACTTC; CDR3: CASSPGGTGQETQYF
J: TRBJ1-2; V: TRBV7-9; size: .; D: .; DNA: TGTGCCAGCAGCTTAGATGTGACGCGGGGCTATGGCTACACCTTC; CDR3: CASSLDVTRGYGYTF
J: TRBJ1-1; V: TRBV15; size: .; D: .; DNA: TGTGCCACCAGCAGAGAATGGGCGAGGGACACTGAAGCTTTCTTT; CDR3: CATSREWARDTEAFF
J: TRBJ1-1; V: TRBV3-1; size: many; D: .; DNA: TGTGCCAGCAGCCAAGGACTGTCCCTGAACACTGAAGCTTTCTTT; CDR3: CASSQGLSLNTEAFF
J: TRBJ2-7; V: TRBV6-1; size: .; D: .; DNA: TGTGCCAGCAGTCCTCGGACAGTCCCCCTGAGCTCCTACGAGCAGTACTTC; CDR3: CASSPRTVPLSSYEQYF
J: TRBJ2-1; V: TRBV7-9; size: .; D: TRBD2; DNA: TGTGCCAGCAGCTTAGTAGCGGGAACCTACAATGAGCAGTTCTTC; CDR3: CASSLVAGTYNEQFF